One sample yielded the 24 T cell receptor beta chains listed below, sequenced in a study of CD8 T cells in ankylosing spondylitis. MiXCR was run by TCRdb on the 5' RACE reads, yielding one entry per CDR3 protein. The table lists some 140,000 distinct CDR3 sequences, approximately 9.2% of them singletons. Source material: synovial fluid, either unsorted or a sorted T cell fraction (not recorded which). The receptor set was obtained from a male donor with ankylosing spondylitis.

This clonotype occurred a few times. The CDR3 loop reads CASSYTRGYEQYF. The CDR3 nucleotides read TGTGCCAGCAGTTATACGAGGGGCTACGAGCAGTACTTC. The chain carries TRBV6-5 and TRBJ2-7; D is possibly TRBD1 or TRBD2 (5 bases each). The CDR3 has 13 amino acids. Germline V gives CDR1 MNHEY, CDR2 SVGAGI. Deletions cut 3 bases from V and 3 bases from J, with 9 bases between.

This sequence joins TRBV27 and TRBJ2-7, with TRBD2 matching 7 bases. The CDR3 is 18 amino acids. The germline CDR1 and CDR2 sequences are MNHEY and SMNVEV (reference sequence). V lost 5 bases to trimming and J lost 2 bases; unmatched junction nucleotides: 18. CDR3: CASSPRKTASGITYEQYF. Written as DNA, the CDR3 is TGTGCCAGCAGTCCCCGTAAAACCGCTAGCGGAATAACCTACGAGCAGTACTTC.

The chain recombines TRBV7-9 with TRBJ2-1; D gene uncertain. CDR3 length equals 13 residues. Trimming pared 5 bases from V and 9 bases from J, leaving 14 bases between. Germline CDR1 SEHNR, CDR2 FQNEAQ (reference sequence). The CDR3 spells CASSRESASEQFF. Here the CDR3 DNA reads TGTGCCAGCAGCCGCGAGAGCGCGAGTGAGCAGTTCTTC. The entire variable domain, with the rest obtained from reference TRBV7-9 and TRBJ2-1, is as follows: DTGVSQNPRHKITKRGQNVTFRCDPISEHNRLYWYRQTLGQGPEFLTYFQNEAQLEKSRLLSDRFSAERPKGSFSTLEIQRTEQGDSAMYLCASSRESASEQFFGPGTRLTVL.

Many counts were recorded for this clonotype. The gene calls are TRBV12-3 or TRBV12-4 and TRBJ1-5, with D hard to call. This CDR3 region has 11 residues. The ends were cut back, 7 bases at V and 9 bases at J, with 10 bases in the middle. The CDR3 spells CASTTEGPQHF. The CDR3 DNA is TGTGCCAGCACCACCGAGGGGCCCCAGCATTTT.

The rearrangement links TRBV29-1 to TRBJ2-3, with TRBD2 matching 9 bases. Trimming at V came to 4 bases and at J to 3 bases, leaving 5 bases not matched to a gene. The CDR3 length is 14 residues. Germline lookup yields CDR1 SQVTM and CDR2 ANQGSEA. The CDR3 DNA is TGCAGCGTTGGTATGACTAGCGGAACAGATACGCAGTATTTT. Protein product: CSVGMTSGTDTQYF.

This clonotype showed up just a few times. The gene calls are TRBV20-1 and TRBJ2-2; perhaps TRBD2 as D (5 bases). Germline V gene sequence: CDR1 DFQATT, CDR2 SNEGSKA (reference sequence). The length of the CDR3 is 13 residues. The V end was cut by 6 bases, the J end by 5 bases, with 13 bases between. CDR3 DNA sequence: TGCAGTGCGCCGCCGCGCGGGACCGGGGAGCTGTTTTTT. This translates into CSAPPRGTGELFF.

V usage is TRBV11-2 and J usage is TRBJ1-2; D unclear. The V end lost 4 bases, the J end lost 7 bases, and 19 bases lay between the germline ends. The CDR3 is 15 residues long. Germline V gene lookup returns CDR1 SGHAT and CDR2 FQNNGV. CDR3 loop: CASSSNWGASGGYTF. DNA of the CDR3: TGTGCCAGCAGCTCAAACTGGGGTGCATCTGGTGGCTACACCTTC.

The table lists this clonotype with many counts. CDR3 residues: CSAGESGEIQETQYF. The CDR3 coding sequence is TGCAGTGCAGGGGAAAGCGGGGAAATACAAGAGACCCAGTACTTC. This sequence joins TRBV20-1 and TRBJ2-5; 7 nucleotides align to TRBD2. This CDR3 has 15 amino acids. J lost 2 bases, V lost 6 bases, and 12 bases had no gene match. Germline loops: CDR1 DFQATT, CDR2 SNEGSKA (reference sequence).

This clonotype was recorded many times. The gene calls are TRBV6-5 and TRBJ2-2, with 8 bases that match TRBD2. V gave up 4 bases and J gave up 5 bases; unmatched junction bases: 15. Germline V gives CDR1 MNHEY, CDR2 SVGAGI. The CDR3 runs 18 residues. The CDR3 reads CASSSRSLSLAGTGELFF. DNA of the CDR3: TGTGCCAGCAGTTCCCGGTCTCTGAGTCTAGCGGGTACCGGGGAGCTGTTTTTT.

This clonotype was counted a few times. This rearrangement joins TRBV11-2 to TRBJ2-2; D is unclear. Trimming removed 0 bases from V and 7 bases from J, with 15 bases in between. Per the germline V gene, CDR1 is SGHAT and CDR2 is FQNNGV. CDR3 size: 16 residues. CDR3 coding DNA: TGTGCCAGCAGCTTAGATCGGTCGGCTAAGGGCGGGGAGCTGTTTTTT. This encodes CASSLDRSAKGGELFF.

This clonotype was observed at least ten times. This chain joins TRBV7-2 and TRBJ2-1, with TRBD1 matching over 8 bases. With V trimmed by 5 bases and J by 7 bases, 4 bases remained unmatched. CDR1 is SGHTA and CDR2 is FQGNSA in the germline V gene. The CDR3 contains 13 residues. The DNA for the CDR3 is TGTGCCAGCAGCACCAGGACAGGGAATGAGCAGTTCTTC. It is translated as CASSTRTGNEQFF.

This chain joins TRBV27 and TRBJ2-2, with D perhaps matching TRBD1 or TRBD2 (5 bases each). In germline, CDR1 is MNHEY, CDR2 SMNVEV (reference sequence). This CDR3 contains 15 residues. Trimming pared 5 bases from V and 3 bases from J, leaving 13 bases between. CDR3 nucleotide sequence: TGTGCCAGCAGTGTAACGGGACGATACACCGGGGAGCTGTTTTTT. This encodes CASSVTGRYTGELFF.

In this sample, this clonotype turned up a few times. The chain couples TRBV28 to TRBJ2-1; D ambiguous. CDR3 length: 14 residues. Deletions cut 6 bases from V and 4 bases from J, with 13 bases between. CDR1 and CDR2 from the germline V gene are MDHEN and SYDVKM. The CDR3 DNA follows: TGTGCCAGCAGGCAAGGAAGGCCATACAATGAGCAGTTCTTC. It encodes CASRQGRPYNEQFF.

This clonotype has a count of ten or more. The V and J genes are TRBV12-3 or TRBV12-4 and TRBJ1-6; no clear D gene. This CDR3 contains 13 residues. V shed 5 bases and J shed 9 bases, with 11 bases lying between them. The CDR3: CASSPTVRSPLHF. The CDR3 DNA follows: TGTGCCAGCAGTCCCACGGTTCGTTCACCCCTCCACTTT.

The rearrangement links TRBV18 to TRBJ2-1; 10 nucleotides agree with TRBD2. Germline CDR1 KGHSH, CDR2 LQKENI. With 2 bases clipped from V and 15 bases from J, the junction kept 10 bases outside the gene matches. This CDR3 region has 14 residues. The CDR3 spells CASSPGSGGELRFF. The CDR3 DNA reads TGTGCCAGCTCACCAGGCAGCGGGGGGGAATTGCGGTTCTTC. The full variable domain, its missing parts supplied by reference TRBV18 and TRBJ2-1, is NAGVMQNPRHLVRRRGQEARLRCSPMKGHSHVYWYRQLPEEGLKFMVYLQKENIIDESGMPKERFSAEFPKEGPSILRIQQVVRGDSAAYFCASSPGSGGELRFFGPGTRLTVL.

The chain has TRBV27 and TRBJ2-6, with D tentatively TRBD1 (5 bases). Trimming pared 2 bases from V and 0 bases from J, leaving 14 bases between. The CDR3 has 18 amino acids. The germline V gene has CDR1 MNHEY and CDR2 SMNVEV (reference sequence). The DNA of the CDR3 is TGTGCCAGCAGTTTAGTAGGACATATTTTCTCTGGGGCCAACGTCCTGACTTTC. Its protein product is CASSLVGHIFSGANVLTF. The full variable domain, rest sourced from reference TRBV27 and TRBJ2-6, is EAQVTQNPRYLITVTGKKLTVTCSQNMNHEYMSWYRQDPGLGLRQIYYSMNVEVTDKGDVPEGYKVSRKEKRNFPLILESPSPNQTSLYFCASSLVGHIFSGANVLTFGAGSRLTVL.

The gene calls are TRBV7-2 and TRBJ2-5; possibly TRBD2 for D (6 bases). V was cut by 4 bases and J by 7 bases, with 16 bases left in between. CDR1 and CDR2 (germline): SGHTA, FQGNSA. This CDR3 region has 14 residues. CDR3 in DNA: TGTGCCAGCAGCTCGTGGCGCGGGGAAGGGACCCAGTACTTC. Translated: CASSSWRGEGTQYF.

This clonotype turned up a few times. The rearrangement joins TRBV7-9 to TRBJ2-1, with 11 bases that match TRBD1. Trimming cost V 1 base and J 2 bases; bases outside gene matches: 1. There are 16 residues in the CDR3. CDR1 and CDR2 from the germline V gene are SEHNR and FQNEAQ (reference sequence). Written as DNA, the CDR3 is TGTGCCAGCAGCTTAGGGGACAGGGGGACCTACAATGAGCAGTTCTTC. Translation gives CASSLGDRGTYNEQFF.

This clonotype was counted ten times or more. V gene TRBV28 combines with J gene TRBJ1-1; no reliable D call. The CDR3 consists of 12 residues. Germline V gives CDR1 MDHEN, CDR2 SYDVKM. The V and J ends lost 5 bases and 4 bases respectively, with 8 bases between them. CDR3 region: CASSVGGTEAFF. DNA of the CDR3: TGTGCCAGCAGTGTTGGTGGCACTGAAGCTTTCTTT.

At least ten counts were recorded for this clonotype. This rearrangement joins TRBV18 to TRBJ1-2; a weak D match, TRBD1 (5 bases). In germline, CDR1 is KGHSH, CDR2 LQKENI. The CDR3 extends over 17 amino acids. V shed 2 bases and J shed 6 bases, with 22 bases lying between them. The CDR3: CASSPMKGPGGKDGYTF. The CDR3 nucleotides are TGTGCCAGCTCACCAATGAAGGGGCCGGGCGGGAAGGATGGCTACACCTTC.

CDR3 sequence (DNA): TGTGCCAGCAGTTACCGAACTAGCGGAAGCGGTGAGCAGTTCTTC. This encodes CASSYRTSGSGEQFF. The genes are TRBV6-5 and TRBJ2-1; 8 positions match TRBD2. The CDR3 contains 15 residues. Per germline, CDR1 MNHEY and CDR2 SVGAGI. With 2 bases clipped from V and 9 bases from J, the junction kept 9 bases outside the gene matches.

This clonotype was counted between two and nine times. CDR3 in amino acids: CSARDWSGGDTQYF. The CDR3, as DNA: TGCAGTGCTAGAGATTGGTCGGGAGGGGATACGCAGTATTTT. The genes are TRBV20-1 and TRBJ2-3; 8 positions agree with TRBD2. J gave up 6 bases and V 0 bases, and 5 bases lay outside the gene matches. Germline V lookup: CDR1 DFQATT, CDR2 SNEGSKA (reference sequence). CDR3 length: 14 amino acids.

This clonotype was seen only a few times. This chain uses TRBV20-1 with TRBJ2-1, with TRBD1 matching over 7 bases. Per the germline V gene, CDR1 is DFQATT and CDR2 is SNEGSKA (reference sequence). Losses at the gene ends were 5 bases for V and 8 bases for J; bases not matched to a gene: 6. This CDR3 has 12 amino acids. CDR3 region: CSALYRGDEQFF. The CDR3 DNA follows: TGCAGTGCTCTGTACAGGGGTGATGAGCAGTTCTTC.

This clonotype was found many times. The gene calls are TRBV28 and TRBJ2-1, with 9 bases aligning to TRBD2. This CDR3 is built from 15 residues. Per germline, CDR1 MDHEN and CDR2 SYDVKM. J lost 4 bases, V lost 6 bases, and 7 bases had no gene match. The CDR3 DNA reads TGTGCCAGCAGAATAGCGGGAGCGGGTTACAATGAGCAGTTCTTC. It yields the protein CASRIAGAGYNEQFF.